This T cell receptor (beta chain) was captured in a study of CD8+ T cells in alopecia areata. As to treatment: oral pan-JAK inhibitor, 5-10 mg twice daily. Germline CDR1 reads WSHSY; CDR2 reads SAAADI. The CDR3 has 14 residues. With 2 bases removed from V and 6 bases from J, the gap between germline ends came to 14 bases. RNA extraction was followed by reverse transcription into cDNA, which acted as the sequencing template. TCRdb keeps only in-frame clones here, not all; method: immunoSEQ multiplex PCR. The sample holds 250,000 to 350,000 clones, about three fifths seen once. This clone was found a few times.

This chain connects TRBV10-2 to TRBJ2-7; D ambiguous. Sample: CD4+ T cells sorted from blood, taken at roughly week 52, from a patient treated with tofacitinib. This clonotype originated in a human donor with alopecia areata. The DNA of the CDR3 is TGCGCCAGCAGTGAGGTCATAAGGAAAAGCGAGCAGTACTTC. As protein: CASSEVIRKSEQYF.